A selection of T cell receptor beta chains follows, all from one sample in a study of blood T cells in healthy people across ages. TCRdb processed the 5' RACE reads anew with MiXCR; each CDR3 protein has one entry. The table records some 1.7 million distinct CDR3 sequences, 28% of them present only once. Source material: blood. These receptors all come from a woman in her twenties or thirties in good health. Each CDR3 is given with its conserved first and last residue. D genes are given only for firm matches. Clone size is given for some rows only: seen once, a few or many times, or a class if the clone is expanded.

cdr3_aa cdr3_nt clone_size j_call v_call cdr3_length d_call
CVSSLGIAKNIQYF TGTGTCAGCAGTTTAGGGATAGCCAAAAACATTCAGTACTTC - TRBJ2-4 TRBV27 14 -
CASSLQTSTDTQYF TGTGCCAGCAGCTTACAAACTAGCACAGATACGCAGTATTTT few TRBJ2-3 TRBV7-6 14 -
CASSVAGRYNEQFF TGTGCCAGCAGCGTAGCGGGCCGGTACAATGAGCAGTTCTTC few TRBJ2-1 TRBV9 14 -
CASSQTGAANTEAFF TGTGCCAGCAGCCAGACCGGAGCGGCGAACACTGAAGCTTTCTTT - TRBJ1-1 TRBV3-1 15 -
CASSPDRRPGQGYTF TGTGCCAGTAGTCCGGACCGGCGCCCGGGACAGGGCTACACCTTC - TRBJ1-2 TRBV19 15 TRBD1
CASSTLAGGRSNEQFF TGTGCCAGCAGCACGTTAGCGGGGGGGCGAAGTAATGAGCAGTTCTTC - TRBJ2-1 TRBV9 16 TRBD2
CASSIPRGSSTEAFF TGTGCCAGCAGCATCCCCCGGGGCTCAAGCACTGAAGCTTTCTTT - TRBJ1-1 TRBV5-5 15 -
CASSYSSSLNQPQQF TGTGCCAGCAGTTACTCGAGCAGTCTCAATCAGCCCCAGCAGTTT - TRBJ1-5 TRBV6-5 15 -
CASSQEILGAYEQYF TGTGCCAGCAGCCAAGAAATCCTGGGGGCCTACGAGCAGTACTTC few TRBJ2-7 TRBV14 15 -
CASSFDRDTQYF TGCGCCAGCAGCTTCGACAGAGATACGCAGTATTTT many TRBJ2-3 TRBV5-1 12 -
CSARRYNEQYF TGCAGTGCTAGGCGGTACAATGAGCAGTACTTC - TRBJ2-7 TRBV20-1 11 -
CASSPGHTPYEQYF TGTGCCAGCAGTCCGGGACACACCCCCTACGAGCAGTACTTC many TRBJ2-7 TRBV6-6 14 -
CASSQVAGASSGANVPTF TGCGCCAGCAGCCAGGTTGCGGGAGCCTCCTCTGGGGCCAACGTCCCGACTTTC - TRBJ2-6 TRBV4-3 18 TRBD2